One TCR beta chain is described in this entry. This entry belongs to a study of CD8 T cells in Susac syndrome. Study-wide background: Patients with Susac syndrome were therapy-naive, taking corticosteroids, with some also receiving intravenous immunoglobulin, or taking intravenous immunoglobulin alone at the time their blood was drawn.

The CDR3 contains 14 residues. The V gene's germline CDR1 is GTSNPN and CDR2 SVGIG (reference sequence). Trimming pared 7 bases from V and 4 bases from J, leaving 19 bases between. When the RNA was reverse transcribed, random hexamers were used with an input of about 0.5 to 1 ug. One entry per CDR3 protein, called by TCRdb with MiXCR from the immunoSEQ multiplex PCR reads. Seen here are 70,000 to 100,000 distinct CDR3 sequences, about 96% observed once, and the top ten hold 0.62%. The sequence was obtained from a human donor with Susac syndrome. The genes are TRBV30 and TRBJ1-2, with D tentatively TRBD1 (5 bases). Sequencing was performed on CD8+ T cells from PBMCs. The CDR3 region is CAFELLTVSYGYTF. CDR3 nucleotide sequence: TGTGCCTTCGAATTGTTGACAGTTTCCTATGGCTACACCTTC.